Presented here are 26 T cell receptor beta chains from one specimen sequenced in a study of T cell clonality in common variable immunodeficiency. Overall study results and limits: Reportedly, TCR beta sequences from common variable immunodeficiency showed fewer deletions and N-nucleotide insertions.

Antigen specificity for these receptors is unknown. Repertoires were generated with immunoSEQ multiplex PCR, while TCRdb's copy carries only in-frame clones and drops some. There are fewer than 25,000 clones in the sample, none observed a single time. The sample consisted of peripheral blood mononuclear cells. These TCRs come from a human donor with common variable immunodeficiency.

By proportion, this clone is medium-sized. Germline and junction disagree at one end, which may indicate a read error. The sequence runs out 3 residues before the end of the CDR3; the remainder is reconstructed from the germline J gene. The rearrangement links TRBV4-2 to TRBJ2-1; D not certain. Germline values: CDR1 LGHNA, CDR2 YNFKEQ. The CDR3 is 12 amino acids. The CDR3 DNA, read in part, is TGCGCCAGCAGCCAATATTACGGTGAG. Its translation is CASSQYYGE. The entire CDR3 protein is CASSQYYGEQFF.

As for this clone: Read sequence stops 3 residues before the CDR3 end, and the germline J gene provides the missing end. This sequence joins TRBV6-2 or TRBV6-3 and TRBJ2-7; D ambiguous. The CDR3 is 13 amino acids. The ends were cut back, 0 bases at V and 4 bases at J, with 7 bases in the middle. The germline V gene has CDR1 MNHEY and CDR2 SVGEGT. The CDR3 loop reads CASSYSSPYEQYF. The part of the CDR3 DNA that was read is TGTGCCAGCAGTTACTCCTCTCCTTACGAG.

Comments on this clone: The read halts 3 residues ahead of the CDR3 end, with the missing end drawn from the germline J gene. V and J are TRBV7-3 and TRBJ2-5; 11 positions match TRBD2. This CDR3 contains 16 residues. After removal of 5 bases from V and 5 bases from J, the junction contained 10 bases not matched to a gene. The germline V gene encodes CDR1 SGHTA and CDR2 FQGTGA. The CDR3 sequence: CASSPTSGLAVETQYF. CDR3 bases read: TGTGCCAGCAGCCCTACCTCGGGACTAGCGGTGGAGACC.

This clone was seen at least ten times. The sequenced fragment ends 3 residues before the CDR3 boundary, so the rest is inferred from the germline J gene. The sample has other DNA sequences that encode this CDR3 too. The chain couples TRBV18 to TRBJ1-1, with 7 bases that match TRBD1. Looked up from germline, CDR1 is KGHSH and CDR2 is LQKENI. The length of the CDR3 is 14 residues. V gave up 1 base and J gave up 2 bases; unmatched junction bases: 1. Incomplete CDR3 DNA: TGTGCCAGCTCACCACAGGGGGCAAACACTGAA. Protein product: CASSPQGANTE. In full, the CDR3 is CASSPQGANTEAFF.

The CDR3 sequence: CASSEDRQHYGYTF. The CDR3 bases that were read are TGTGCCAGCAGTGAAGACCGACAGCACTATGGC. This chain links TRBV2 with TRBJ1-2, with D tentatively TRBD1 (5 bases). The read finishes 3 residues shy of the CDR3 end, and the germline J gene is used to complete it. The V gene lost 1 base and the J gene lost 3 bases, with 9 bases spanning the gap. The CDR3 is 14 residues long. The V gene's germline CDR1 is SNHLY and CDR2 FYNNEI. Full variable domain (missing parts from reference TRBV2 and TRBJ1-2): EPEVTQTPSHQVTQMGQEVILRCVPISNHLYFYWYRQILGQKVEFLVSFYNNEISEKSEIFDDQFSVERPDGSNFTLKIRSTKLEDSAMYFCASSEDRQHYGYTFGSGTRLTVV.

Notes on this clone: The DNA ends 3 residues before the CDR3 does, and the rest of the CDR3 is filled in from the germline J gene. The genes are TRBV5-1 and TRBJ2-2; 9 nucleotides agree with TRBD2. CDR3 length equals 16 residues. After removal of 4 bases from V and 4 bases from J, the junction contained 8 bases not matched to a gene. From germline, CDR1 is SGHRS and CDR2 YFSETQ. The DNA read from the CDR3 is TGCGCCAGCAGCCATCCTAGCGGGGTGGGCACCGGGGAG. It specifies CASSHPSGVGTGE. The CDR3 in full is CASSHPSGVGTGELFF.

Regarding this clone: The read comes to an end 3 residues before the CDR3 does, leaving the germline J gene to fill in the end. The V call is TRBV7-3, the J call TRBJ2-2, with D perhaps TRBD2 (6 bases). CDR1 and CDR2 (germline): SGHTA, FQGTGA. The CDR3 extends over 18 amino acids. Trimming removed 5 bases from V and 0 bases from J, with 19 bases in between. CDR3 protein: CASSPGRQTPANTGELFF. The sequenced part of the CDR3 DNA is TGTGCCAGCAGCCCCGGGAGACAGACCCCTGCGAACACCGGGGAG.

A remark on this clone: From the germline J gene comes the end of the CDR3, since the read stops 3 residues before it. The chain joins TRBV7-2 to TRBJ2-7, with 7 positions matching TRBD2. CDR1 is SGHTA and CDR2 is FQGNSA in the germline V gene. The ends lost 4 bases at V and 0 bases at J; junction bases unmatched: 3. CDR3 length equals 14 residues. The DNA read from the CDR3 is TGTGCCAGCAGCTCGGGCGGGAGCTCCTACGAG. As protein: CASSSGGSSYE. The whole CDR3 sequence is CASSSGGSSYEQYF.

Ten or more counts support this clone. The read is 3 residues too short to cover the CDR3 end, so that end is filled in from the germline J gene. The chain combines TRBV7-3 with TRBJ2-3; the match to TRBD1 covers 8 bases. Germline V gives CDR1 SGHTA, CDR2 FQGTGA. Trimming at V came to 4 bases and at J to 4 bases, leaving 1 base not matched to a gene. This CDR3 has 13 amino acids. The sequenced CDR3 bases are TGTGCCAGCAGCTCAGGGGGCGCAGATACG. Encoded protein: CASSSGGADT. The whole CDR3 sequence reads CASSSGGADTQYF. The whole variable domain, remainder taken from reference TRBV7-3 and TRBJ2-3, is GAGVSQTPSNKVTEKGKYVELRCDPISGHTALYWYRQSLGQGPEFLIYFQGTGAADDSGLPNDRFFAVRPEGSVSTLKIQRTERGDSAVYLCASSSGGADTQYFGPGTRLTVL.

On this clone: The read halts 3 residues ahead of the CDR3 end, with the missing end drawn from the germline J gene. The rearrangement joins TRBV7-2 to TRBJ1-5, with TRBD1 as a possible D gene (6 bases). This CDR3 is 15 amino acids long. Trimming shortened V by 4 bases and J by 1 base, and 11 bases separated the two germline ends. CDR1 and CDR2 from the germline V gene are SGHTA and FQGNSA. The CDR3 here is CASSSGVGSNQPQHF. The sequenced CDR3 bases are TGTGCCAGCAGCTCAGGGGTGGGGAGCAATCAGCCC.

This clone has more than one count but fewer than ten. Read data end 3 residues before the CDR3 end; the end is taken from the germline J gene. The V call is TRBV6-2 or TRBV6-3, the J call TRBJ1-6; D remains ambiguous. CDR1 is MNHEY and CDR2 is SVGEGT in the germline V gene. This CDR3 is 14 amino acids long. The ends were cut back, 2 bases at V and 6 bases at J, with 8 bases in the middle. The CDR3 spells CASSYRHTNSPLHF. CDR3 DNA, as far as it was read: TGTGCCAGCAGTTACAGACATACTAATTCACCC.

This clone has only a few counts. The read ends 3 residues before the CDR3 terminus; that terminus is restored from the germline J gene. The chain joins TRBV7-9 to TRBJ1-3, with 9 bases lining up with TRBD1. The CDR3 loop spans 15 amino acids. Germline V gene lookup returns CDR1 SEHNR and CDR2 FQNEAQ (reference sequence). V lost 5 bases and J lost 2; bases outside the gene matches: 4. The DNA read from the CDR3 is TGTGCCAGCAGCGAAGACAGGGGGACTGGAAACACC. Translation gives CASSEDRGTGNT. The CDR3 in its entirety is CASSEDRGTGNTIYF.

In this sample, this clone turned up a few times. The sequenced fragment ends 3 residues before the CDR3 boundary, so the rest is inferred from the germline J gene. The chain joins TRBV18 to TRBJ1-2; weak D call: TRBD1 (6 bases). Germline values: CDR1 KGHSH, CDR2 LQKENI. There are 14 residues in the CDR3. Trimming left V 1 base short and J 1 base short, with 7 bases between. This CDR3 reads CASSPQGVNYGYTF. CDR3 bases read: TGTGCCAGCTCACCACAGGGGGTTAACTATGGC.

As for this clone: The read comes to an end 3 residues before the CDR3 does, leaving the germline J gene to fill in the end. The V and J genes are TRBV5-6 and TRBJ2-7, with 10 bases that match TRBD1. V shed 5 bases, J shed 4 bases, and the junction held 3 bases outside the gene matches. The CDR3 runs 13 residues. Germline-derived CDR1 and CDR2 are SGHDT and YYEEEE. CDR3 amino acids: CASRRTGGYEQYF. The sequenced CDR3 bases are TGTGCCAGCAGGAGGACAGGGGGTTACGAG.

To note about this clone: The CDR3 end falls 3 residues outside the read, so it is completed with the germline J gene. This chain joins TRBV7-2 and TRBJ2-1, with a tentative D call TRBD2 (5 bases). In germline, CDR1 is SGHTA, CDR2 FQGNSA. The CDR3 runs to 14 residues. The V and J ends lost 4 bases and 8 bases respectively, with 15 bases between them. This chain's CDR3 is CASSSPRAADEQFF. The sequenced CDR3 bases are TGTGCCAGCAGCTCACCGCGAGCGGCGGATGAG.

As for this clone: The CDR3 end falls 3 residues outside the read, so it is completed with the germline J gene. V usage is TRBV7-2 and J usage is TRBJ2-5; TRBD2 agrees at 9 bases. CDR1 and CDR2 from the germline V gene are SGHTA and FQGNSA. The length of the CDR3 is 14 residues. With V trimmed by 4 bases and J by 5 bases, 5 bases remained unmatched. This chain's CDR3 is CASSWGTSRETQYF. The sequenced CDR3 bases are TGTGCCAGCAGCTGGGGGACTAGCCGGGAGACC.

This clone turned up a few times. The sequenced fragment ends 3 residues before the CDR3 boundary, so the rest is inferred from the germline J gene. The rearrangement links TRBV18 to TRBJ1-2; the D gene is possibly TRBD1 (5 bases). Germline values: CDR1 KGHSH, CDR2 LQKENI. This CDR3 region has 16 residues. V was shortened by 6 bases and J by 0 bases, with 17 bases between the two germline ends. CDR3 in amino acids: CASSPNQQAANYGYTF. CDR3 DNA (partial): TGTGCCAGCTCTCCGAACCAACAGGCAGCTAACTATGGC. Together with reference TRBV18 and TRBJ1-2, the CDR3 gives the full variable domain: NAGVMQNPRHLVRRRGQEARLRCSPMKGHSHVYWYRQLPEEGLKFMVYLQKENIIDESGMPKERFSAEFPKEGPSILRIQQVVRGDSAAYFCASSPNQQAANYGYTFGSGTRLTVV.

A remark on this clone: The observed sequence ends 3 residues before the CDR3 terminus, with the missing tail filled in from the germline J gene. The V call is TRBV29-1, the J call TRBJ1-2; possibly TRBD1 for D (5 bases). In germline, CDR1 is SQVTM, CDR2 ANQGSEA. Trimming cost V 3 bases and J 7 bases, with 9 bases left between them. The CDR3 is 11 residues long. Incomplete CDR3 DNA: TGCAGCGTTGATCAGGGTAGTGGC. This sequence encodes CSVDQGSG. The full-length CDR3 reads as CSVDQGSGYTF.

This clone was seen a handful of times. The CDR3 goes on 3 residues after the read ends, and that part is filled in from the germline J gene. The rearrangement joins TRBV2 to TRBJ2-5; 8 nucleotides match TRBD1. Germline CDR1 and CDR2: SNHLY and FYNNEI. The junction had 4 bases not matched to a gene; V was cut back by 4 bases and J by 0 bases. The CDR3 extends over 15 amino acids. CDR3 amino acids: CASSGQGMYQETQYF. The DNA read from the CDR3 is TGTGCCAGCAGTGGACAGGGGATGTACCAAGAGACC.

Comments on this clone: The read halts 3 residues ahead of the CDR3 end, with the missing end drawn from the germline J gene. This chain uses TRBV7-2 with TRBJ1-1; D is unclear. There are 13 residues in the CDR3. V lost 5 bases to trimming and J lost 6 bases, with 13 bases between them. In germline, CDR1 is SGHTA, CDR2 FQGNSA. The CDR3 bases that were read are TGTGCCAGCAGCGCCCCCGCACTAGCTGAA. It codes for CASSAPALAE. The entire CDR3 reads CASSAPALAEAFF.

This clone has at least ten counts. Coverage ceases 3 residues before the CDR3 finishes, and the germline J gene fills in the end. This chain uses TRBV7-9 with TRBJ1-1; 7 bases align to TRBD1. V lost 5 bases, J lost 6 bases, and 9 bases stayed unmatched. This CDR3 is 14 amino acids long. Germline V gene lookup returns CDR1 SEHNR and CDR2 FQNEAQ (reference sequence). The DNA read from the CDR3 is TGTGCCAGCAGCCCCACCGGGACAGAAGCTGAA. It codes for CASSPTGTEAE. The entire CDR3 reads CASSPTGTEAEAFF.

By share of the sample, this clone is large (0.1 to 1%). The sequenced CDR3 bases are TGTGCCAGCAGTTTCGAGCGGGGGGGTCGAGATACG. It translates to CASSFERGGRDT. From start to end, the CDR3 is CASSFERGGRDTQYF. This sequence joins TRBV27 and TRBJ2-3; 10 bases agree with TRBD2. The CDR3 end falls 3 residues outside the read, so it is completed with the germline J gene. CDR1 and CDR2 (germline): MNHEY, SMNVEV (reference sequence). The CDR3 is 15 residues long. V trimming: 3 bases; J trimming: 5 bases; junction bases outside the gene matches: 5.

This clone was counted many times. From the germline J gene comes the end of the CDR3, since the read stops 3 residues before it. The chain combines TRBV20-1 with TRBJ2-3; 10 nucleotides match TRBD2. The length of the CDR3 is 14 residues. V was pared by 3 bases and J by 2 bases, with 2 bases of the junction left unmatched. Germline CDR1 reads DFQATT; CDR2 reads SNEGSKA (reference sequence). The DNA read from the CDR3 is TGCAGTGCTAGGCTAGCGGGAGACACAGATACG. Translating it yields CSARLAGDTDT. The whole CDR3 reads CSARLAGDTDTQYF.

This clone was detected many times. The read ends 3 residues early relative to the CDR3; the germline J gene fills the gap. The chain couples TRBV19 to TRBJ2-1, with a tentative D call TRBD2 (6 bases). V was clipped by 5 bases and J by 7 bases, with 18 bases between them. The CDR3 is 15 amino acids. Germline V lookup: CDR1 LNHDA, CDR2 SQIVND (reference sequence). The covered CDR3 bases are TGTGCCAGTAGTTGGTCTAGCGAGGGGTTGAATGAG. Amino acid sequence: CASSWSSEGLNE. The CDR3 in full is CASSWSSEGLNEQFF.

On this clone itself: Read coverage stops 3 residues before the CDR3 terminus; the germline J gene supplies the remainder. V usage is TRBV19 and J usage is TRBJ1-2; D gene unclear. Germline loops: CDR1 LNHDA, CDR2 SQIVND (reference sequence). Between the trimmed V and J ends, which lost 0 bases and 5 bases, there was a span of 10 bases. The CDR3 covers 14 residues. Incomplete CDR3 DNA: TGTGCCAGTAGTATAGAGATATCTAGGTATGGC. Translated: CASSIEISRYG. The entire CDR3 protein reads CASSIEISRYGYTF.

This clone was seen repeatedly, ten times or more. The sequenced fragment ends 3 residues before the CDR3 boundary, so the rest is inferred from the germline J gene. The chain has TRBV19 and TRBJ1-2; TRBD1 agrees at 8 bases. The V and J ends lost 9 bases and 5 bases, in that order; junction bases with no gene match: 5. The germline gives CDR1 LNHDA, CDR2 SQIVND (reference sequence). The CDR3 contains 12 residues. CDR3: CASKQGAYGYTF. The sequenced part of the CDR3 DNA is TGTGCCAGCAAGCAGGGGGCTTATGGC.